This record covers a single T cell receptor (beta chain). From the 5' RACE reads, TCRdb called clonotypes with MiXCR, one entry per CDR3 protein. This sample has fewer than 450,000 distinct CDR3 sequences, with around 8.1% found just once. This sample stems from a study of T cells after yellow fever vaccination. The sequence was collected from a man younger than 35 who received the YFV17D yellow fever vaccine. Sequenced here: PBMCs, sampled approximately 47 days after the first yellow fever vaccination.

The CDR3 spells CASSRSGPPTGELFF. For the CDR3, the DNA is TGTGCCAGCAGTCGATCCGGACCCCCCACCGGGGAGCTGTTTTTT. The chain combines TRBV12-3 or TRBV12-4 with TRBJ2-2; D gene unclear. Trimming stripped 5 bases from V and 4 bases from J, with 14 bases between. The CDR3 is 15 amino acids.